Sequencing of this T cell receptor beta chain was carried out in a study of CXCR3-negative and CXCR3-positive naive CD8 T cells. The germline gives CDR1 SQVTM, CDR2 ANQGSEA. The CDR3 sequence is 11 residues long. Libraries of TRB cDNA were made by 5' RACE and carried UMIs. Each CDR3 protein gets one entry in TCRdb, which reprocessed the 5' RACE reads and gives no DNA. The repertoire table contains fewer than 80,000 distinct CDR3 sequences. Sequencing was carried out using naive CXCR3- CD8+ T cells from blood. Subset here: CD45RO-CCR7+CD27+CD95- naive CD8+ T cells lacking CXCR3 (TNR3-). The receptor's source is a human donor in good health. Some clones in this sample may be carry-over from other donors' samples. V usage is TRBV29-1 and J usage is TRBJ1-1. CDR3 amino acids: CSVTLNTEAFF.